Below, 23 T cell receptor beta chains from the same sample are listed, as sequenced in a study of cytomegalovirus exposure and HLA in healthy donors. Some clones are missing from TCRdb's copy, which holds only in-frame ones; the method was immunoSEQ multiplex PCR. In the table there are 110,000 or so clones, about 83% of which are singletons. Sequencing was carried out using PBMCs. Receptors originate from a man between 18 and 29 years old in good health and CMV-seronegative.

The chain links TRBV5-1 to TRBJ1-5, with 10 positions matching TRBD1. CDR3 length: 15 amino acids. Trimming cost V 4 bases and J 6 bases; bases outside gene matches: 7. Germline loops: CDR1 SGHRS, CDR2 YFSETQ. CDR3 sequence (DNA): TGCGCCAGCAGCCAGACAGGGGGCGCGGGTCAGCCCCAGCATTTT. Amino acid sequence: CASSQTGGAGQPQHF.

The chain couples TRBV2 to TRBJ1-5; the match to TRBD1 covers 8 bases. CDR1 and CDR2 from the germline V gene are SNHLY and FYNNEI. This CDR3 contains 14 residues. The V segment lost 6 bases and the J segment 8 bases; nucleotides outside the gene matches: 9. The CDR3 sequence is CASRTGESSKPQHF. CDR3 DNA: TGTGCCAGCAGGACAGGGGAGAGTAGCAAGCCCCAGCATTTT.

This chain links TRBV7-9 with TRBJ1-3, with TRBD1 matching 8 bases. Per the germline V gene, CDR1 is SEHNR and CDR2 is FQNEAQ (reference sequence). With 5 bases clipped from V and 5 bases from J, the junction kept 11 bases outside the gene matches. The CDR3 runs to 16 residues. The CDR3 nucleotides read TGTGCCAGCAGCGAAACTGGACAGGGAGTGCGAAACACCATATATTTT. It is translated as CASSETGQGVRNTIYF.

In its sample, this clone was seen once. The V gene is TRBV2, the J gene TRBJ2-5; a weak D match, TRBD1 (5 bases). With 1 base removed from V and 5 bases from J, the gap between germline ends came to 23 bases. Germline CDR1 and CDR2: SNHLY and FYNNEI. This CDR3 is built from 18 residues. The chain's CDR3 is CASSEVLSWTQPSETQYF. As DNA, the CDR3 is TGTGCCAGCAGTGAAGTGCTTTCCTGGACACAACCATCGGAGACCCAGTACTTC.

For the CDR3, the DNA is TGTGCCAGCTCAGGGCAGGGGGCTAGCACAGATACGCAGTATTTT. It yields the protein CASSGQGASTDTQYF. V usage is TRBV18 and J usage is TRBJ2-3; 8 bases fit TRBD1. Trimming cost V 5 bases and J 0 bases; bases outside gene matches: 4. The CDR3 is 15 amino acids. The germline gives CDR1 KGHSH, CDR2 LQKENI. The full variable domain, rest sourced from reference TRBV18 and TRBJ2-3, is NAGVMQNPRHLVRRRGQEARLRCSPMKGHSHVYWYRQLPEEGLKFMVYLQKENIIDESGMPKERFSAEFPKEGPSILRIQQVVRGDSAAYFCASSGQGASTDTQYFGPGTRLTVL.

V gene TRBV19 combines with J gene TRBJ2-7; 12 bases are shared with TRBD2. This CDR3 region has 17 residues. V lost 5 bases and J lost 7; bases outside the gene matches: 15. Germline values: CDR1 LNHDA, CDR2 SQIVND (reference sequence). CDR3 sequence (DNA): TGTGCCAGTAGTGTGGTCCTAGCGGGAGGGCCTAATCGTGAGCAGTACTTC. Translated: CASSVVLAGGPNREQYF.

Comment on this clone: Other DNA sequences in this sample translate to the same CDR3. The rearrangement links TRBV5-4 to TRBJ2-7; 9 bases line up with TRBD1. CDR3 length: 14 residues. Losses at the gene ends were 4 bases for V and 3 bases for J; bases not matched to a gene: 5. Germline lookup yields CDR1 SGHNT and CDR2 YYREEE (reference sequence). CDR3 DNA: TGTGCCAGCAGCCCGGGACAGGGAGGCTACGAGCAGTACTTC. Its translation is CASSPGQGGYEQYF.

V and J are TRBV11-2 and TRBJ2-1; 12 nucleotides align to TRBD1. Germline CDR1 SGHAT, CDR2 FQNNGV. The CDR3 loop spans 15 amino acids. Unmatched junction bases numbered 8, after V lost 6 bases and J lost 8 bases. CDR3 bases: TGTGCCAGCAGGGACCGGGACAGGGGGCGAGATGAGCAGTTCTTC. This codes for CASRDRDRGRDEQFF.

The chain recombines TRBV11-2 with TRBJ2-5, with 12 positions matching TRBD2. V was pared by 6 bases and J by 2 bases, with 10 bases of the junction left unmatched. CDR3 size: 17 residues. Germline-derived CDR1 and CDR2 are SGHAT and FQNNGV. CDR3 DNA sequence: TGTGCCAGCAGTCGGACTAGCGGGGCAACATTTCAAGAGACCCAGTACTTC. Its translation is CASSRTSGATFQETQYF.

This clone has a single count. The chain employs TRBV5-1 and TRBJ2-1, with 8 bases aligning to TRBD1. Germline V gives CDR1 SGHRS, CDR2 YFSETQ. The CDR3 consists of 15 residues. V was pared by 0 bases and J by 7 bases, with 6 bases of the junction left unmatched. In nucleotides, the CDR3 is TGCGCCAGCAGCTTGGGGTCAGGGGGCAGGAATGAGCAGTTCTTC. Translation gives CASSLGSGGRNEQFF. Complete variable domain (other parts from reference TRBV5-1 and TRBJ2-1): KAGVTQTPRYLIKTRGQQVTLSCSPISGHRSVSWYQQTPGQGLQFLFEYFSETQRNKGNFPGRFSGRQFSNSRSEMNVSTLELGDSALYLCASSLGSGGRNEQFFGPGTRLTVL.

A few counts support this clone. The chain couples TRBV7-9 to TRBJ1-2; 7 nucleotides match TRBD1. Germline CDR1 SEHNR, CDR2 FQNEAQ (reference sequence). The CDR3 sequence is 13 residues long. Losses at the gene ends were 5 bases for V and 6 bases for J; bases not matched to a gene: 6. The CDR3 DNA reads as TGTGCCAGCAGCCCGGGGACAGAGCATGGCTACACCTTC. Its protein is CASSPGTEHGYTF.

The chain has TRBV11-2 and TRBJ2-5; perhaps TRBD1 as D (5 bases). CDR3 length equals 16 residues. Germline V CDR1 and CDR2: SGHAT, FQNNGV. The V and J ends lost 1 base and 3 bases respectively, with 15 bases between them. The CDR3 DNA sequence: TGTGCCAGCAGCTTAGTTGGGGAAGGGGCCAAAGAGACCCAGTACTTC. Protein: CASSLVGEGAKETQYF.

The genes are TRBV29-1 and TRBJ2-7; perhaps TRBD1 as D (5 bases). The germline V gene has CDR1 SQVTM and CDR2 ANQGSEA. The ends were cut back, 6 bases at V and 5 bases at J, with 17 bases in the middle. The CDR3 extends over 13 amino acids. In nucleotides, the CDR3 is TGCAGCGTCGGACCTACAGGTTTACACGAGCAGTACTTC. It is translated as CSVGPTGLHEQYF.

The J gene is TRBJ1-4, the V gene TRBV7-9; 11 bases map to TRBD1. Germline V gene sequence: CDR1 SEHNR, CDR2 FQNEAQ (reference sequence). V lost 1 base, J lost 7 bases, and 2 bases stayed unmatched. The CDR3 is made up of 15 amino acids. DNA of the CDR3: TGTGCCAGCAGCTTAGGGACAGGGGGCTTTGAAAAACTGTTTTTT. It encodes CASSLGTGGFEKLFF.

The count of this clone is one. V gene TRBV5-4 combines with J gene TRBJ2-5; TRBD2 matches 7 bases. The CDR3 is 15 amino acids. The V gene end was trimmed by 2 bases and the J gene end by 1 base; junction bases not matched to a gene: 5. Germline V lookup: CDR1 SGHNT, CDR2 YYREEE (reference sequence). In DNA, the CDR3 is TGTGCCAGCAGCTTCGGACTAGGGTTCCAAGAGACCCAGTACTTC. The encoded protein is CASSFGLGFQETQYF.

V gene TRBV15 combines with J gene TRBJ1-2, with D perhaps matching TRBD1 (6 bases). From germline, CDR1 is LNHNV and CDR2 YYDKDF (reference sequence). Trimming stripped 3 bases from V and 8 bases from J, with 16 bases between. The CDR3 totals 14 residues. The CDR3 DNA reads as TGTGCCACCAGCAGGGGTAGGGGGTCTCAGGGCTACACCTTC. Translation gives CATSRGRGSQGYTF.

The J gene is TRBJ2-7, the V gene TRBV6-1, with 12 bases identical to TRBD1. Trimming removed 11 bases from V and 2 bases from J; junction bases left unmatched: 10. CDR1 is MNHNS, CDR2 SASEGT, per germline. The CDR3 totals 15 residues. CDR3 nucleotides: TGTGCCGAAGGGACAGGGGGCGAGGTCCCCTACGAGCAGTACTTC. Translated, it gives CAEGTGGEVPYEQYF.

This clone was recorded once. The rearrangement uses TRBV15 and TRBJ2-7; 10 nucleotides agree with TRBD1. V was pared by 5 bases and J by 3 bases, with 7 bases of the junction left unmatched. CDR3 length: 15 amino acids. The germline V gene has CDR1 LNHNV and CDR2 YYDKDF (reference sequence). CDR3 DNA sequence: TGTGCCACCAGCGGGGGGGACAGGGGAGACTACGAGCAGTACTTC. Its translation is CATSGGDRGDYEQYF.

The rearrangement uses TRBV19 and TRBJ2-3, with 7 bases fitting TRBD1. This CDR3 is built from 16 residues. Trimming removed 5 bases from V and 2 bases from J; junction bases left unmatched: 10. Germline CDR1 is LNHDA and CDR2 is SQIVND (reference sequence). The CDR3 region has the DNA TGTGCCAGTAGTGCCGGGACAGTCCTCCTCACAGATACGCAGTATTTT. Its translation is CASSAGTVLLTDTQYF.

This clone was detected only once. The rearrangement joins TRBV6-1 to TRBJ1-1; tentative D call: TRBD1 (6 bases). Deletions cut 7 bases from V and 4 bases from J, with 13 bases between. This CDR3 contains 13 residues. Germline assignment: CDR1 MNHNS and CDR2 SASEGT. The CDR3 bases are TGTGCCAGCATCAAACGGGGGGCCACTGAAGCTTTCTTT. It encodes CASIKRGATEAFF.

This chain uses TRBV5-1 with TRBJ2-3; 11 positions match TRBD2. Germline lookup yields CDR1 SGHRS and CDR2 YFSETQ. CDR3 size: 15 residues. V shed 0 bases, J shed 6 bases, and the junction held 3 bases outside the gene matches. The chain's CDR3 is CASSLGGLAGDTQYF. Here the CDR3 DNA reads TGCGCCAGCAGCTTGGGAGGACTAGCGGGTGATACGCAGTATTTT. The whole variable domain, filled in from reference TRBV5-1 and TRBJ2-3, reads KAGVTQTPRYLIKTRGQQVTLSCSPISGHRSVSWYQQTPGQGLQFLFEYFSETQRNKGNFPGRFSGRQFSNSRSEMNVSTLELGDSALYLCASSLGGLAGDTQYFGPGTRLTVL.

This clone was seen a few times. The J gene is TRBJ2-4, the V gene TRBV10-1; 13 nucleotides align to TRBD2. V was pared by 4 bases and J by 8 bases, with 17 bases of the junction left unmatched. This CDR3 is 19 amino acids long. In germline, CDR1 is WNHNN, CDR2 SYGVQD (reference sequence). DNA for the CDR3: TGCGCCAGCAGTGGAAGACCTGGGACTAGCGGGGCCACAGGGGACATTCAGTACTTC. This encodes CASSGRPGTSGATGDIQYF.

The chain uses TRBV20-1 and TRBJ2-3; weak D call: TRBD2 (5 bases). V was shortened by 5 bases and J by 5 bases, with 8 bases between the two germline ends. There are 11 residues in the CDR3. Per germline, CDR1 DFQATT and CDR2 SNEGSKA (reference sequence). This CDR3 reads CSAARGDTQYF. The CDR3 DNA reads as TGCAGTGCTGCCCGGGGAGATACGCAGTATTTT.